This is a list of T cell receptor beta chains from one sample in a study of cytomegalovirus exposure and HLA in healthy donors. The repertoire was sequenced with immunoSEQ multiplex PCR; TCRdb's copy has only in-frame clones and lacks some. The repertoire holds some 90,000 clones, with around 70% as singletons. The sequenced sample consisted of PBMCs. These TCRs come from a man aged 55 to 70 in good health and CMV-seronegative. Both conserved end residues are part of each CDR3. A D gene is named only where the DNA matches it firmly. Part of the rows lack a size; the others show once, few, many or a class for expanded clones.

clone size: NA
V gene: TRBV5-1
D gene: NA
J gene: TRBJ1-3
CDR3 DNA: TGCGCCAGCAGCTTGACAGGGCCCCCCGGAAACACCATATATTTT
CDR3 protein: CASSLTGPPGNTIYF

clone size: NA
V gene: TRBV7-2
D gene: NA
J gene: TRBJ2-3
CDR3 DNA: TGTGCCATCCAGACGGGGAGCACAGATACGCAGTATTTT
CDR3 protein: CAIQTGSTDTQYF

clone size: few
V gene: TRBV6-1
D gene: TRBD1
J gene: TRBJ2-1
CDR3 DNA: TGTGCCAGCAGTCCATCGACAGGGGACCACAATGAGCAGTTCTTC
CDR3 protein: CASSPSTGDHNEQFF

clone size: NA
V gene: TRBV30
D gene: TRBD2
J gene: TRBJ2-1
CDR3 DNA: TGTGCCTGGAGTAGAGCGGGGGGCCCCTACAATGAGCAGTTCTTC
CDR3 protein: CAWSRAGGPYNEQFF

clone size: NA
V gene: TRBV14
D gene: TRBD2
J gene: TRBJ2-5
CDR3 DNA: TGTGCCAGCAGCCGAGGACTAGCGGGAGTGGAGACCCAGTACTTC
CDR3 protein: CASSRGLAGVETQYF

clone size: NA
V gene: TRBV6-5
D gene: TRBD2
J gene: TRBJ2-5
CDR3 DNA: TGTGCCAGCAGCCCCGGGACTAACCAAGAGACCCAGTACTTC
CDR3 protein: CASSPGTNQETQYF

clone size: NA
V gene: TRBV7-2
D gene: NA
J gene: TRBJ1-2
CDR3 DNA: TGTGCCAGCAGCCCCGAAGCGCAGAACCTGGATGGCTACACCTTC
CDR3 protein: CASSPEAQNLDGYTF

clone size: few
V gene: TRBV5-1
D gene: TRBD2
J gene: TRBJ2-2
CDR3 DNA: TGCGCCGGGCGGACTAGCGCCACCGGGGAGCTGTTTTTT
CDR3 protein: CAGRTSATGELFF

clone size: NA
V gene: TRBV6-1
D gene: TRBD1
J gene: TRBJ1-2
CDR3 DNA: TGTGCCAGCATCTCCTCTTCAGGGGGCGCGGGCGGCTACACCTTC
CDR3 protein: CASISSSGGAGGYTF

clone size: NA
V gene: TRBV29-1
D gene: TRBD1
J gene: TRBJ2-5
CDR3 DNA: TGCAGCGCCCGGGGACAGGCTTACCAAGAGACCCAGTACTTC
CDR3 protein: CSARGQAYQETQYF

clone size: NA
V gene: TRBV5-1
D gene: TRBD2
J gene: TRBJ2-1
CDR3 DNA: TGCGCCAGCAGCTTGTCCTTGACGGGGGGGTGGGACAATGAGCAGTTCTTC
CDR3 protein: CASSLSLTGGWDNEQFF

clone size: NA
V gene: TRBV9
D gene: TRBD2
J gene: TRBJ2-7
CDR3 DNA: TGTGCCAGCAGCGTAGGGGGACTAGCGGGAGCTGGCGAGCAGTACTTC
CDR3 protein: CASSVGGLAGAGEQYF

clone size: NA
V gene: TRBV15
D gene: TRBD2
J gene: TRBJ2-3
CDR3 DNA: TGTGCCACCAGCAGAGAACTAGCGGGAACAGATACGCAGTATTTT
CDR3 protein: CATSRELAGTDTQYF

clone size: NA
V gene: TRBV11-2
D gene: TRBD2
J gene: TRBJ2-7
CDR3 DNA: TGTGCCTCCAACGGCGGACTAGCTATCCACGAGCAGTACTTC
CDR3 protein: CASNGGLAIHEQYF

clone size: NA
V gene: TRBV2
D gene: NA
J gene: TRBJ1-2
CDR3 DNA: TGTGCCAGCAGTGGAGCGAGGGTAGAATACTATGGCTACACCTTC
CDR3 protein: CASSGARVEYYGYTF

clone size: NA
V gene: TRBV2
D gene: TRBD2
J gene: TRBJ2-5
CDR3 DNA: TGTGCCAGCAGCGGGGGGGGGCAGGAGACCCAGTACTTC
CDR3 protein: CASSGGGQETQYF

clone size: few
V gene: TRBV2
D gene: TRBD1
J gene: TRBJ1-1
CDR3 DNA: TGTGCCAGCAGTGAACCGGGACAGGCGAACACTGAAGCTTTCTTT
CDR3 protein: CASSEPGQANTEAFF

clone size: once
V gene: TRBV25-1
D gene: NA
J gene: TRBJ2-3
CDR3 DNA: TGTGCCAGCAGTGTTCAGGGTGGAACAGATACGCAGTATTTT
CDR3 protein: CASSVQGGTDTQYF

clone size: NA
V gene: TRBV4-3
D gene: NA
J gene: TRBJ2-7
CDR3 DNA: TGCGCCAGCAGCCAAGTTCCCGGCGGACTCTACGAGCAGTACTTC
CDR3 protein: CASSQVPGGLYEQYF

clone size: NA
V gene: TRBV5-1
D gene: NA
J gene: TRBJ1-6
CDR3 DNA: TGCGCCAGCAGCTTGCAAGGGGGAGGGCCCCCCCTCCACTTT
CDR3 protein: CASSLQGGGPPLHF

clone size: NA
V gene: TRBV5-1
D gene: NA
J gene: TRBJ1-6
CDR3 DNA: TGCGCCAGCAGCCCCGGCCCCCAAGACAGGAAAAATTCACCCCTCCACTTT
CDR3 protein: CASSPGPQDRKNSPLHF

clone size: NA
V gene: TRBV7-2
D gene: NA
J gene: TRBJ1-6
CDR3 DNA: TGTGCCAGCAGCTTAAAGGGACAAAATTCACCCCTCCACTTT
CDR3 protein: CASSLKGQNSPLHF

clone size: NA
V gene: TRBV6-5
D gene: NA
J gene: TRBJ1-1
CDR3 DNA: TGTGCCAGCAGTTACCCAGGGGATGGGACTGAAGCTTTCTTT
CDR3 protein: CASSYPGDGTEAFF

clone size: few
V gene: TRBV6-5
D gene: NA
J gene: TRBJ2-7
CDR3 DNA: TGTGCCAGCAGTCGGGGGTCCTACGAGCAGTACTTC
CDR3 protein: CASSRGSYEQYF

clone size: once
V gene: TRBV4-3
D gene: TRBD1
J gene: TRBJ1-1
CDR3 DNA: TGCGCCAGCAGCCAGACTACAGGGGTCGGTACTGAAGCTTTCTTT
CDR3 protein: CASSQTTGVGTEAFF

clone size: NA
V gene: TRBV30
D gene: TRBD1
J gene: TRBJ1-2
CDR3 DNA: TGTGCCCGAATACAGGGGGCGGGCTATGGCTACACCTTC
CDR3 protein: CARIQGAGYGYTF

clone size: NA
V gene: TRBV5-1
D gene: NA
J gene: TRBJ1-1
CDR3 DNA: TGCGCCAGCAGCCCGTCTGTCAGGAACACTGAAGCTTTCTTT
CDR3 protein: CASSPSVRNTEAFF

clone size: NA
V gene: TRBV7-2
D gene: NA
J gene: TRBJ2-7
CDR3 DNA: TGTGCCAGCAGCTTAAGCCCAGCGGTCTCCTACGAGCAGTACTTC
CDR3 protein: CASSLSPAVSYEQYF

clone size: once
V gene: TRBV28
D gene: NA
J gene: TRBJ2-7
CDR3 DNA: TGTGCCAGCAGCCAGACAGAGGACTCCTACGAGCAGTACTTC
CDR3 protein: CASSQTEDSYEQYF

clone size: NA
V gene: TRBV19
D gene: TRBD2
J gene: TRBJ2-3
CDR3 DNA: TGTGCCAGTAGTATGACTAGCGGGACCTTAACAGATACGCAGTATTTT
CDR3 protein: CASSMTSGTLTDTQYF

clone size: NA
V gene: TRBV5-4
D gene: TRBD1
J gene: TRBJ1-5
CDR3 DNA: TGTGCCAGCAGCTACCGGGGACAGGGGAGCAATCAGCCCCAGCATTTT
CDR3 protein: CASSYRGQGSNQPQHF

clone size: NA
V gene: TRBV19
D gene: NA
J gene: TRBJ1-5
CDR3 DNA: TGTGCCAGTAGGTGGGGGGGAGGCAATCAGCCCCAGCATTTT
CDR3 protein: CASRWGGGNQPQHF

clone size: few
V gene: TRBV4-3
D gene: TRBD2
J gene: TRBJ2-5
CDR3 DNA: TGCGCCAGCAGCCAAGGTCCCGGGGGGACTAACCAAGAGACCCAGTACTTC
CDR3 protein: CASSQGPGGTNQETQYF

clone size: NA
V gene: TRBV7-9
D gene: NA
J gene: TRBJ1-1
CDR3 DNA: TGTGCCAGCAGCTTATTGGGCCCTATGAACACTGAAGCTTTCTTT
CDR3 protein: CASSLLGPMNTEAFF

clone size: NA
V gene: TRBV7-9
D gene: TRBD1
J gene: TRBJ2-7
CDR3 DNA: TGTGCCAGCAGCTGGGGACAGGGGGGTGAGCAGTACTTC
CDR3 protein: CASSWGQGGEQYF

clone size: NA
V gene: TRBV19
D gene: NA
J gene: TRBJ1-5
CDR3 DNA: TGTGCCAGTAGTATAGGGAGGGGCCAGAGCAATCAGCCCCAGCATTTT
CDR3 protein: CASSIGRGQSNQPQHF

clone size: NA
V gene: TRBV6-1
D gene: TRBD2
J gene: TRBJ2-1
CDR3 DNA: TGTGCCAGCAGTGAACGCCCTCTGGGGGGGATCGGGGGAAATGAGCAGTTCTTC
CDR3 protein: CASSERPLGGIGGNEQFF

clone size: once
V gene: TRBV11-2
D gene: NA
J gene: TRBJ1-2
CDR3 DNA: TGTGCCAGCAGCTTAGGAGGGGGAGCTAACTATGGCTACACCTTC
CDR3 protein: CASSLGGGANYGYTF

clone size: NA
V gene: TRBV29-1
D gene: NA
J gene: TRBJ1-1
CDR3 DNA: TGCAGCGCGACCATAACAGGGAACACTGAAGCTTTCTTT
CDR3 protein: CSATITGNTEAFF

clone size: NA
V gene: TRBV7-9
D gene: TRBD2
J gene: TRBJ2-7
CDR3 DNA: TGTGCCAGCAGCTCTGGGACTAGCGGGAGAGACGAGCAGTACTTC
CDR3 protein: CASSSGTSGRDEQYF

clone size: NA
V gene: TRBV4-3
D gene: NA
J gene: TRBJ1-5
CDR3 DNA: TGCGCCAGCAGCCAAGACCGGGGGGCAGGTCAGCCCCAGCATTTT
CDR3 protein: CASSQDRGAGQPQHF

clone size: NA
V gene: TRBV6-5
D gene: NA
J gene: TRBJ2-5
CDR3 DNA: TGTGCCAGCAGTTTCGGGGAGACCCAGTACTTC
CDR3 protein: CASSFGETQYF

clone size: NA
V gene: TRBV11-2
D gene: NA
J gene: TRBJ2-7
CDR3 DNA: TGTGCCAGCAGCCAATTCTACGAGCAGTACTTC
CDR3 protein: CASSQFYEQYF

clone size: NA
V gene: TRBV25-1
D gene: TRBD2
J gene: TRBJ2-1
CDR3 DNA: TGTGCCAGCAGTGACACTACTAGCGGGACCTTCTACAATGAGCAGTTCTTC
CDR3 protein: CASSDTTSGTFYNEQFF

clone size: NA
V gene: TRBV27
D gene: NA
J gene: TRBJ2-2
CDR3 DNA: TGTGCCAGCTCAATCCCGAACACCGGGGAGCTGTTTTTT
CDR3 protein: CASSIPNTGELFF

clone size: NA
V gene: TRBV7-9
D gene: NA
J gene: TRBJ2-7
CDR3 DNA: TGTTCCAGCAGCTCCCAGGGGTACGAGCAGTACTTC
CDR3 protein: CSSSSQGYEQYF

clone size: NA
V gene: TRBV9
D gene: NA
J gene: TRBJ1-2
CDR3 DNA: TGTGCCAGCAGCGACCGGGACACAGCTAACTATGGCTACACCTTC
CDR3 protein: CASSDRDTANYGYTF

clone size: NA
V gene: TRBV2
D gene: TRBD2
J gene: TRBJ2-1
CDR3 DNA: TGTGCCAGCAGTGCGGGGAGCGGGAGGGCCACAATTCTCAATGAGCAGTTCTTC
CDR3 protein: CASSAGSGRATILNEQFF

clone size: NA
V gene: TRBV12-5
D gene: NA
J gene: TRBJ2-1
CDR3 DNA: TGTGCTAGTGGTTTGACTCTGGCCAGGGATAATGAGCAGTTCTTC
CDR3 protein: CASGLTLARDNEQFF

clone size: once
V gene: TRBV5-8
D gene: TRBD1
J gene: TRBJ1-6
CDR3 DNA: TGTGCCAGCAGCCCCGGGACAGGGATGAACTCACCCCTCCACTTT
CDR3 protein: CASSPGTGMNSPLHF

clone size: NA
V gene: TRBV5-4
D gene: TRBD2
J gene: TRBJ2-7
CDR3 DNA: TGTGCCAGCAGTTCGGGACTAGCGGGGCGGCGGGCCGAGCAGTACTTC
CDR3 protein: CASSSGLAGRRAEQYF

clone size: once
V gene: TRBV6-5
D gene: TRBD2
J gene: TRBJ2-7
CDR3 DNA: TGTGCCAGCAGGCGGGAGGGGACCTACGAGCAGTACTTC
CDR3 protein: CASRREGTYEQYF

clone size: few
V gene: TRBV7-9
D gene: NA
J gene: TRBJ2-7
CDR3 DNA: TGTTCCAGCAGCTTAGCCTACCGAGAGCAGTACTTC
CDR3 protein: CSSSLAYREQYF